The 2 T cell receptor beta chains in this list originate from one sample, sequenced in a study of blood T cell repertoires in COVID-19 (TCRdb year 2020). Libraries were made using the immunoSEQ multiplex PCR assay. TCRdb re-hosts the immuneACCESS table, in-frame sequences only. Its copies lack some clones; in the studies checked, an unresolved V gene accounts for under half of them, and the cause for the rest is not known. Within this sample are about 220,000 clones, with approximately 80% of them counted one time only. The top ten clones comprise roughly 12% of the sample. Sequences were obtained from peripheral blood. The receptor source for this set is a human donor in a cohort sampled during active COVID-19.

The CDR3: CASRGQGQETQYF. In DNA form, the CDR3 reads TGTGCCAGCAGGGGACAGGGCCAAGAGACCCAGTACTTC. The chain employs TRBV2 and TRBJ2-5; 9 nucleotides line up with TRBD1. This CDR3 is built from 13 residues. The J segment lost 1 base and the V segment lost 6 bases, leaving 0 bases of the junction unmatched. Germline V CDR1 and CDR2: SNHLY, FYNNEI.

This clone was seen a single time. The chain carries TRBV2 and TRBJ1-1, with D tentatively TRBD1 (5 bases). CDR3 length equals 13 residues. V was cut by 8 bases and J by 3 bases, with 13 bases left in between. In germline, CDR1 is SNHLY, CDR2 FYNNEI. The CDR3 sequence is CASVPDSYTEAFF. Written as DNA, the CDR3 is TGTGCCAGCGTTCCAGACAGTTACACTGAAGCTTTCTTT. The entire variable domain, with the rest obtained from reference TRBV2 and TRBJ1-1, is as follows: EPEVTQTPSHQVTQMGQEVILRCVPISNHLYFYWYRQILGQKVEFLVSFYNNEISEKSEIFDDQFSVERPDGSNFTLKIRSTKLEDSAMYFCASVPDSYTEAFFGQGTRLTVV.